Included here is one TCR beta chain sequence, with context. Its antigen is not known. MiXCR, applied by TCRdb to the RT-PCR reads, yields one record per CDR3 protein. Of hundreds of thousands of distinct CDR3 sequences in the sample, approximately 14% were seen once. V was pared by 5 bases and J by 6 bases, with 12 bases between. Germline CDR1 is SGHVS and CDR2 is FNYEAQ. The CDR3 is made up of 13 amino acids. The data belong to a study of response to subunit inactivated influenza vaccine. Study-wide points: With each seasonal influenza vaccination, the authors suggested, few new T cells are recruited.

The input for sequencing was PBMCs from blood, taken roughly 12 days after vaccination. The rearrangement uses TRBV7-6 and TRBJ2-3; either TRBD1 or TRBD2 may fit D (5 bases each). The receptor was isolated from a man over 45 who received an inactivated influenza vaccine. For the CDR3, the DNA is TGTGCCAGCAGCACGGGACCAGGGGATACGCAGTATTTT. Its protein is CASSTGPGDTQYF.